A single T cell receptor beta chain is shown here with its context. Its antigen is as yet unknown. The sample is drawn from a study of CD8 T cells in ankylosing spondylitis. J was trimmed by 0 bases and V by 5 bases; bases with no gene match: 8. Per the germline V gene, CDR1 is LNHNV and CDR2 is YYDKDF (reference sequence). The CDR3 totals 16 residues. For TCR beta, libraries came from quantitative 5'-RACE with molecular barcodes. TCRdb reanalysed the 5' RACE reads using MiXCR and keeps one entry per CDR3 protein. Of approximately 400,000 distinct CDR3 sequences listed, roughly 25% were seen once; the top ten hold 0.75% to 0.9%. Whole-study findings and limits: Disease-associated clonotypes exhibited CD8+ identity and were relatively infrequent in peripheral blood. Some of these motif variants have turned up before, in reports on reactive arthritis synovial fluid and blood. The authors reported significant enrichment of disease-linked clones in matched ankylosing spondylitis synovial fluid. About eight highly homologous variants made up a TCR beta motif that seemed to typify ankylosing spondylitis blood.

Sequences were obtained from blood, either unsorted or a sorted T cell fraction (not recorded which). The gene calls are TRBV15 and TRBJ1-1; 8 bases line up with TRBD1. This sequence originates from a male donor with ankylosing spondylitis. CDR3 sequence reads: CATSAGQGTLNTEAFF. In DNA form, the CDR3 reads TGTGCCACCAGCGCCGGACAGGGCACCTTGAACACTGAAGCTTTCTTT.